This TCR beta chain is from a study of T-cell memory formation after mild COVID-19. Points from the study as a whole: CD4+ contracting clones were mainly CM and EM; CD8+ ones, EMRA. Memory cells collected pre-infection included some clones that later responded, suggesting cross-reactive memory joined. Later expanders leaned CD4+, whereas clones that contracted between day 15 and 85 were balanced CD4/CD8.

Germline CDR1 is MNHNS and CDR2 is SASEGT. The CDR3 length is 14 residues. V lost 6 bases to trimming and J lost 3 bases, with 12 bases between them. Employing constant-segment primers, 5'RACE generated TCR alpha and TCR beta cDNA libraries bearing sample barcodes and UMIs. One entry per CDR3 protein, called by TCRdb with MiXCR from the 5' RACE reads. The sample carries around 390,000 distinct CDR3 sequences, 16% recorded once. A remark on this clonotype: The target antigen is unknown.

The receptor's source is a man aged 18 to 30 who had mild COVID-19 (a few samples of this study predate the infection). Cell type and time point are not known. The V call is TRBV6-1, the J call TRBJ1-5, with D possibly TRBD1 on 6 matching bases. The sequenced material came from PBMCs or a T cell subset sorted from them (not recorded which). CDR3 coding DNA: TGTGCCAGCAGCGTCGGACAGCCCAATCAGCCCCAGCATTTT. Translating it yields CASSVGQPNQPQHF.